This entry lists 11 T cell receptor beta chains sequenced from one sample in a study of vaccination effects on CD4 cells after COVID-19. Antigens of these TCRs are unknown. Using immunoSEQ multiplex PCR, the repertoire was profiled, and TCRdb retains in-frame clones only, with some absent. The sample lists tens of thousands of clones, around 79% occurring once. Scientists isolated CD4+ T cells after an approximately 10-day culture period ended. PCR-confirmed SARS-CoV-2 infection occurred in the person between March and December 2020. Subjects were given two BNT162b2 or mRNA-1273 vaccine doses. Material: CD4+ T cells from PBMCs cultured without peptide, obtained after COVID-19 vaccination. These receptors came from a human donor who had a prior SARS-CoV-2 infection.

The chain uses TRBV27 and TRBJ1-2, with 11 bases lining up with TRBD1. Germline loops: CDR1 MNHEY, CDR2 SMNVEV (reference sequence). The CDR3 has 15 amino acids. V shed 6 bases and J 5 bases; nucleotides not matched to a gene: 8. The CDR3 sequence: CASRGTGGGRYGYTF. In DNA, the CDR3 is TGTGCCAGCAGGGGGACAGGGGGTGGAAGGTATGGCTACACCTTC.

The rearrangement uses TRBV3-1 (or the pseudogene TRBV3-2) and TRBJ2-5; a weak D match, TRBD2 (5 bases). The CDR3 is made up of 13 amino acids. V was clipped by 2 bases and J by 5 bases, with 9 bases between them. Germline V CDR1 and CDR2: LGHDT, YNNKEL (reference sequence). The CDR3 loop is CASSQTRDETQYF. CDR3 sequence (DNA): TGTGCCAGCAGCCAAACTAGGGATGAGACCCAGTACTTC.

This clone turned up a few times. Here the CDR3 DNA reads TGTGCCAGCAGCCCTACCCAGGGGGACAGCTACGAGCAGTACTTC. Its protein is CASSPTQGDSYEQYF. This sequence joins TRBV7-9 and TRBJ2-7, with 7 positions matching TRBD1. J was trimmed by 3 bases and V by 5 bases; bases with no gene match: 10. Germline assignment: CDR1 SEHNR and CDR2 FQNEAQ (reference sequence). This CDR3 contains 15 residues.

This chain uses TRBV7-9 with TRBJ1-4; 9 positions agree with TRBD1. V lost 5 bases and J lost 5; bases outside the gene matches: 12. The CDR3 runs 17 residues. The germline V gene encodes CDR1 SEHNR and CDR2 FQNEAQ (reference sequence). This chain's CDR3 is CASSLGQGRGSNEKLFF. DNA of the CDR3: TGTGCCAGCAGCCTGGGACAGGGCCGGGGTTCGAATGAAAAACTGTTTTTT. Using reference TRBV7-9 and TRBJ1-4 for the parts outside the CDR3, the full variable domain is DTGVSQNPRHKITKRGQNVTFRCDPISEHNRLYWYRQTLGQGPEFLTYFQNEAQLEKSRLLSDRFSAERPKGSFSTLEIQRTEQGDSAMYLCASSLGQGRGSNEKLFFGSGTQLSVL.

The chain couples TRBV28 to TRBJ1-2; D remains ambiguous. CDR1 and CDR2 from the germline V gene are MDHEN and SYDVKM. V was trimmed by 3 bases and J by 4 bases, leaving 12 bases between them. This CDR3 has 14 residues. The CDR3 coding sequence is TGTGCCAGCAGTTTGAGCAATTGGGGCTATGGCTACACCTTC. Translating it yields CASSLSNWGYGYTF.

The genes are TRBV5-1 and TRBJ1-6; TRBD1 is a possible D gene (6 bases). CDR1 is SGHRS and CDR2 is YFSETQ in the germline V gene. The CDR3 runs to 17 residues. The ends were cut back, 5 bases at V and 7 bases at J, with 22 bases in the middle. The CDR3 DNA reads TGCGCCAGCAGACCGACCAGGGGAGGCACAGAGAATTCACCCCTCCACTTT. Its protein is CASRPTRGGTENSPLHF.

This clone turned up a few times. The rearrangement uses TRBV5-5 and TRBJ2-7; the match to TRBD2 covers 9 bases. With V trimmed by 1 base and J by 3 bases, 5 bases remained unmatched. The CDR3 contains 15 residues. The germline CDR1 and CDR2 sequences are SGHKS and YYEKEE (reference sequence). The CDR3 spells CASSLNLAGLYEQYF. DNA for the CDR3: TGTGCCAGCAGCTTGAACCTAGCGGGGCTCTACGAGCAGTACTTC.

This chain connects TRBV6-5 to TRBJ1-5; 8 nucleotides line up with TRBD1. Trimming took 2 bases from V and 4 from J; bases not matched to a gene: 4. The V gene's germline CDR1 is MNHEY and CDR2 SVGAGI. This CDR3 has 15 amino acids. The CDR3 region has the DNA TGTGCCAGCAGTTACGACAGGGGCGCGAATCAGCCCCAGCATTTT. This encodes CASSYDRGANQPQHF.

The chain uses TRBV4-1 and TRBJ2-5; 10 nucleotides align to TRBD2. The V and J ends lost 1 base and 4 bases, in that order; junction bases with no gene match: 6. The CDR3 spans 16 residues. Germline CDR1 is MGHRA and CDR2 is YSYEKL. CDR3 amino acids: CASSQVGLAGVETQYF. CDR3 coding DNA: TGCGCCAGCAGCCAAGTCGGGCTAGCGGGAGTAGAGACCCAGTACTTC.

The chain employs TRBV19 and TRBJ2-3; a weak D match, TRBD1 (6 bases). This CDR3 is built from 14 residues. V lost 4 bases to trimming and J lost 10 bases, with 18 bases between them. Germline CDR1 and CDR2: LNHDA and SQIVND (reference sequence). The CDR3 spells CASSSRGHGNPQYF. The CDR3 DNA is TGTGCCAGTAGTAGTAGGGGACACGGTAATCCGCAGTATTTT.

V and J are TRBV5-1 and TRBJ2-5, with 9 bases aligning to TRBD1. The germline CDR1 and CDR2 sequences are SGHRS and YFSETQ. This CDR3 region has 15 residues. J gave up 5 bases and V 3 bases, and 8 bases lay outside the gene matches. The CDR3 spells CASSYNTGGGETQYF. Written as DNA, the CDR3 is TGCGCCAGCAGCTATAACACAGGGGGCGGGGAGACCCAGTACTTC.